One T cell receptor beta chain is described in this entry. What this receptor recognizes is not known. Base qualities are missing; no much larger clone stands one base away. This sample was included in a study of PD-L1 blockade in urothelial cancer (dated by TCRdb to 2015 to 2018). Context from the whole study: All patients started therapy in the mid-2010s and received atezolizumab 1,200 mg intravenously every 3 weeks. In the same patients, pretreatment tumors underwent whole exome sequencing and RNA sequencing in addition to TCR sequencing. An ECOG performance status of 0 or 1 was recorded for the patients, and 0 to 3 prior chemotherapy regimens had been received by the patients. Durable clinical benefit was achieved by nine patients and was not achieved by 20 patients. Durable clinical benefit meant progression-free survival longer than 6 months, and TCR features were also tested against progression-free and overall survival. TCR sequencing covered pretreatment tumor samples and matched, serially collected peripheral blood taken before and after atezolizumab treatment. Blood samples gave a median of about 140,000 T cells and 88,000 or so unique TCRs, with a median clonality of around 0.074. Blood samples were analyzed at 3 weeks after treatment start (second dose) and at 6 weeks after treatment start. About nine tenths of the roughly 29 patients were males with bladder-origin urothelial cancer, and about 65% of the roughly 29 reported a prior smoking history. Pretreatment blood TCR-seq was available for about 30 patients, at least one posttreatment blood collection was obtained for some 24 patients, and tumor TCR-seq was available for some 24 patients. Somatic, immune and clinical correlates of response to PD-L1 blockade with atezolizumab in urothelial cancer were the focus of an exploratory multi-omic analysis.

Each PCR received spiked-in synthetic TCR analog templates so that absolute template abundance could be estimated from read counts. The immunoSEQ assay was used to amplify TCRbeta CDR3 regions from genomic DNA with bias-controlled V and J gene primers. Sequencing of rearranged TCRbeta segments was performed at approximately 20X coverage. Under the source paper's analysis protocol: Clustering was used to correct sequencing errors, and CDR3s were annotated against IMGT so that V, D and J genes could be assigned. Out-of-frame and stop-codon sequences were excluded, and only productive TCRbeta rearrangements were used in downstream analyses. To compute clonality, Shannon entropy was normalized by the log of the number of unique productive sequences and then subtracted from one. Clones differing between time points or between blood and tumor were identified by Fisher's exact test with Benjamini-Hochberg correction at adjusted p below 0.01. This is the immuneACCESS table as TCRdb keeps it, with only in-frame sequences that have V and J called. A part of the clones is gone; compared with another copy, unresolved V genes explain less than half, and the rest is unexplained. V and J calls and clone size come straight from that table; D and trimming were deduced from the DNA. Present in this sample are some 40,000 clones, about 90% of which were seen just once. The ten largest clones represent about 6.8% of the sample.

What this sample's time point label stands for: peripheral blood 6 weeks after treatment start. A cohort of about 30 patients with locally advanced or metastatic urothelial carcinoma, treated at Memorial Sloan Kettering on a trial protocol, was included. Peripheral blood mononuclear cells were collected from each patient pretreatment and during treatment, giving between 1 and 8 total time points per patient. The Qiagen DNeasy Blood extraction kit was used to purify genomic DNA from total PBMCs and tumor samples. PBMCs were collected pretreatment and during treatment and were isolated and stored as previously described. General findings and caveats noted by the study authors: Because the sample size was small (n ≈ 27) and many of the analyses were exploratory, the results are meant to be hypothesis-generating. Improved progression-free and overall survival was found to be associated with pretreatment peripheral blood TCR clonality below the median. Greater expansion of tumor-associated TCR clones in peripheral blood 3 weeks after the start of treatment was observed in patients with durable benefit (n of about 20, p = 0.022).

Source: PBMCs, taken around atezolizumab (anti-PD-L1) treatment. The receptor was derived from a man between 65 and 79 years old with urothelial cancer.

The nucleotides read TGTGCCAGCAGCGTAGCCCCAGGACTCGGGACAGGGGAGTACGAGCAGTACTTC. Its product reads: CASSVAPGLGTGEYEQYF. This receptor chain uses TRBV9 and TRBJ2-7, and TRBD1 aligns with 10 junction nucleotides. According to the germline V gene, CDR1 reads SGDLS and CDR2 reads YYNGEE. From its cysteine to its phenylalanine, the CDR3 spans 18 amino acids. Only the CDR3 part of the read is kept: 54 bases, read in frame from the first base. From V the trimming removes 0 bases and from J it removes 4 bases, while the gene matches leave 13 bases of the junction unaccounted for. Full variable domain (CDR3 extended with the reference TRBV9 and TRBJ2-7 proteins): DSGVTQTPKHLITATGQRVTLRCSPRSGDLSVYWYQQSLDQGLQFLIQYYNGEERAKGNILERFSAQQFPDLHSELNLSSLELGDSALYFCASSVAPGLGTGEYEQYFGPGTRLTVT.